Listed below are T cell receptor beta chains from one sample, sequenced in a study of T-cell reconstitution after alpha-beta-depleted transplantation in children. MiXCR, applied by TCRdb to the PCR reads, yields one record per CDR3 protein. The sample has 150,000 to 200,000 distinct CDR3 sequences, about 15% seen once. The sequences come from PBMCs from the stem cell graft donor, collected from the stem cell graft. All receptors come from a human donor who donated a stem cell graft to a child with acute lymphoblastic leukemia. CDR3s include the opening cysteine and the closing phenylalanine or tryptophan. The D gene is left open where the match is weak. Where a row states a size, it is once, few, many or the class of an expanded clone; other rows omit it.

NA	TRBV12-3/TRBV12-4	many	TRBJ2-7	CASSWGRPYEQYF	TGTGCCAGCAGTTGGGGCAGACCCTACGAGCAGTACTTC
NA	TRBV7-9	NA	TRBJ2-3	CASSPNEDTQYF	TGTGCCAGCAGCCCCAACGAAGATACGCAGTATTTT
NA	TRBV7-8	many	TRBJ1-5	CASTSRPGQFQPQHF	TGTGCCAGCACCTCGAGACCGGGACAATTTCAGCCCCAGCATTTT
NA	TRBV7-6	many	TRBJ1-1	CASIDDGSLNTEAFF	TGTGCCAGCATAGATGATGGGAGCCTGAACACTGAAGCTTTCTTT
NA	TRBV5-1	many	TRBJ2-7	CASSSLYEQYF	TGCGCCAGCAGCTCCCTCTACGAGCAGTACTTC
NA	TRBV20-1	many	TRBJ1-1	CSARERHSNTEAFF	TGCAGTGCTAGAGAAAGGCACTCGAACACTGAAGCTTTCTTT
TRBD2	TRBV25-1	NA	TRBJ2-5	CASSGASSGDQETQYF	TGTGCCAGCAGTGGAGCGTCTAGCGGGGACCAAGAGACCCAGTACTTC
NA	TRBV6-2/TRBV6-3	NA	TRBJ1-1	CASSYRGIEAFF	TGTGCCAGCAGTTACCGGGGAATTGAAGCTTTCTTT
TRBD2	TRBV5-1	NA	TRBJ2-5	CASTSSTSGRQETQYF	TGCGCCAGCACCTCCTCCACTAGCGGGAGACAAGAGACCCAGTACTTC
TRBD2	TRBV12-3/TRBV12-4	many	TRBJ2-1	CASRLAGTSYNEQFF	TGTGCCAGCAGGTTAGCGGGGACCTCCTACAATGAGCAGTTCTTC
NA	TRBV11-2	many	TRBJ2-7	CASSLDTDYEQYF	TGTGCCAGCAGCTTAGACACGGACTACGAGCAGTACTTC
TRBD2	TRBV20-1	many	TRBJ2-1	CSARRQAGASYNEQFF	TGCAGTGCTAGGCGGCAGGCGGGAGCGTCCTACAATGAGCAGTTCTTC
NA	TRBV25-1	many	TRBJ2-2	CASSPRGAGELFF	TGTGCCAGCAGTCCCCGAGGGGCCGGGGAGCTGTTTTTT
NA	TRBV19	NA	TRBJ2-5	CASNEGGLTGGETQYF	TGTGCCAGTAATGAGGGGGGCCTAACAGGCGGAGAGACCCAGTACTTC
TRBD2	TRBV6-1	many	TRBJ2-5	CASPHPPQRDGETQYF	TGTGCCAGTCCCCATCCACCCCAGCGGGACGGGGAGACCCAGTACTTC
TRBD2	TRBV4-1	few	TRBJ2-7	CASSTPGLAGVGEQYF	TGCGCCAGCAGTACGCCGGGACTAGCGGGAGTCGGGGAGCAGTACTTC
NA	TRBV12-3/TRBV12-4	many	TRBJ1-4	CACRGPTNEKLFF	TGTGCCTGTCGGGGGCCAACTAATGAAAAACTGTTTTTT
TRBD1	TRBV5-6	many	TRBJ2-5	CASTDRGSWETQYF	TGTGCCAGCACGGACAGGGGGAGTTGGGAGACCCAGTACTTC
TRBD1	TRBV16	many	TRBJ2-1	CASSPSDRGNEQFF	TGTGCCAGCAGCCCTTCGGACAGGGGCAATGAGCAGTTCTTC
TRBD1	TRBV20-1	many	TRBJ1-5	CSARGDRDQPQHF	TGCAGTGCTCGAGGGGACAGGGATCAGCCCCAGCATTTT
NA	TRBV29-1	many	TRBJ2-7	CSVEDQSTIEQYF	TGCAGCGTTGAAGATCAGTCAACCATTGAGCAGTACTTC
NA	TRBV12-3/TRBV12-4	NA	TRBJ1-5	CASSLGEKRPQHF	TGTGCCAGCAGTTTAGGGGAGAAAAGACCCCAGCATTTT
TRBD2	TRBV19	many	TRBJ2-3	CASSSGTSGPNVGDTQYF	TGTGCCAGTAGTTCCGGGACTAGCGGGCCAAACGTCGGGGATACGCAGTATTTT
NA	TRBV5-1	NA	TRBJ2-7	CASSPEARGDEQYF	TGCGCCAGCAGCCCGGAGGCCAGGGGCGACGAGCAGTACTTC
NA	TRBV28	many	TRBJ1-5	CASSWRGNQPQHF	TGTGCCAGCAGTTGGCGGGGCAATCAGCCCCAGCATTTT
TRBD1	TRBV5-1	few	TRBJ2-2	CASSLASQGARTGELFF	TGCGCCAGCAGCTTGGCCTCTCAGGGGGCGCGGACCGGGGAGCTGTTTTTT
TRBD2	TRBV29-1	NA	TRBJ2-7	CSVDGAGGRDEQYF	TGCAGCGTTGACGGCGCGGGAGGTCGCGACGAGCAGTACTTC
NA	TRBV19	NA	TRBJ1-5	CASSPVAGRTQHF	TGTGCCAGTAGTCCAGTAGCAGGTCGGACCCAGCATTTT
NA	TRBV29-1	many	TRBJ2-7	CSVLVHGPYEQYF	TGCAGCGTACTAGTCCATGGTCCCTACGAGCAGTACTTC
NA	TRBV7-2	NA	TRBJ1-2	CASSPRTGLYGYTF	TGTGCCAGCAGCCCCAGGACGGGACTCTATGGCTACACCTTC
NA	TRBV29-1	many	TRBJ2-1	CSVVKGSWQSDEQFF	TGCAGCGTTGTAAAAGGATCCTGGCAGAGCGATGAGCAGTTCTTC
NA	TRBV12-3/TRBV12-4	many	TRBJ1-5	CASSLRMGPQHF	TGTGCCAGCAGTTTGCGGATGGGGCCCCAGCATTTT
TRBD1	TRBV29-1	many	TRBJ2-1	CSVAGGQGAYEQFF	TGCAGCGTTGCTGGGGGGCAGGGGGCCTATGAGCAGTTCTTC
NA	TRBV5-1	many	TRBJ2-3	CASSLLAPSTDTQYF	TGCGCCAGCAGCTTGCTAGCGCCTAGCACAGATACGCAGTATTTT
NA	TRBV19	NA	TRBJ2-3	CTSSIPSTDTQYF	TGTACCAGTAGTATACCTAGCACAGATACGCAGTATTTT
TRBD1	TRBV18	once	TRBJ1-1	CASSPPGQGNTEAFF	TGTGCCAGCTCACCACCGGGACAGGGGAACACTGAAGCTTTCTTT
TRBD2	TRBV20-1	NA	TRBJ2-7	CSARPLAESSYEQYF	TGCAGTGCCCGTCCCCTAGCGGAGAGCTCCTACGAGCAGTACTTC
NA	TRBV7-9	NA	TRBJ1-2	CASSLNLAGAEGYTF	TGTGCCAGCAGCTTAAATTTGGCTGGGGCGGAAGGCTACACCTTC
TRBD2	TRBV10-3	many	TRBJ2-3	CAISDSSGGTDTQYF	TGTGCCATCAGTGATTCTAGCGGGGGCACAGATACGCAGTATTTT
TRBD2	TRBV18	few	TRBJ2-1	CASSPITGGGDEQFF	TGTGCCAGCTCACCAATCACGGGGGGAGGGGATGAGCAGTTCTTC
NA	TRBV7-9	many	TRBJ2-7	CASSFPGDSSYEQYF	TGTGCCAGCAGCTTTCCGGGGGACAGCTCCTACGAGCAGTACTTC
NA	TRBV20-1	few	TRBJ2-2	CSALVEATGTGRVRRGELFF	TGCAGTGCGCTAGTCGAAGCGACGGGGACGGGTAGGGTTAGGAGAGGGGAGCTGTTTTTT
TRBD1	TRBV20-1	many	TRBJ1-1	CSAPDRAMNTEAFF	TGCAGTGCCCCGGACAGGGCCATGAACACTGAAGCTTTCTTT
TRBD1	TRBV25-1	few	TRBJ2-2	CASSDPMGGQGTAGELFF	TGTGCCAGCAGTGACCCAATGGGGGGACAGGGGACGGCCGGGGAGCTGTTTTTT
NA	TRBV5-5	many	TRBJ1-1	CASSLVGDGEAFF	TGTGCCAGCAGCTTGGTGGGGGATGGTGAAGCTTTCTTT
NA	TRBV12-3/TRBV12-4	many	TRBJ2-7	CASAGGLEQYF	TGTGCCAGCGCCGGGGGTCTCGAGCAGTACTTC
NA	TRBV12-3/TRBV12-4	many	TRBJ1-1	CASSVGTVNTEAFF	TGTGCCAGCAGCGTCGGGACCGTGAACACTGAAGCTTTCTTT
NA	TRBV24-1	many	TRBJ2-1	CATSDSSDPRQEQFF	TGTGCCACCAGTGATTCGTCGGACCCGCGGCAAGAGCAGTTCTTC
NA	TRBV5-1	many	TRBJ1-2	CASSLDEAVSYGYTF	TGCGCCAGCAGCTTGGACGAAGCGGTTTCCTATGGCTACACCTTC
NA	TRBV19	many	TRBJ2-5	CASGRETQYF	TGTGCCAGCGGCCGGGAGACCCAGTACTTC
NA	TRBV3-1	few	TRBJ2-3	CASSQDWRIPPDTQYF	TGTGCCAGCAGCCAAGACTGGCGGATACCCCCAGATACGCAGTATTTT
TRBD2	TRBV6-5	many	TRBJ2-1	CASSLSGRSSSYNEQFF	TGTGCCAGCAGCCTTAGCGGGAGGAGTAGTTCCTACAATGAGCAGTTCTTC
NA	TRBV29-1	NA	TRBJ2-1	CSVEEGPVEQFF	TGCAGCGTTGAAGAAGGCCCCGTGGAGCAGTTCTTC
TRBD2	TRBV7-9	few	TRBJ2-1	CASTLVGEGRNEQFF	TGTGCCAGCACCCTAGTCGGGGAGGGCCGGAATGAGCAGTTCTTC
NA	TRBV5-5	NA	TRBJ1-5	CASSLGGGINQPQHF	TGTGCCAGCAGCTTGGGGGGGGGGATTAATCAGCCCCAGCATTTT
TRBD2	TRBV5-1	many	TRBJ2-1	CASSLEGTSGRTAQFF	TGCGCCAGCAGCTTGGAGGGGACTAGCGGGAGGACTGCGCAGTTCTTC
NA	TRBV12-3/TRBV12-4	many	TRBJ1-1	CASTRGPMNTEAFF	TGTGCCAGTACCCGGGGACCGATGAACACTGAAGCTTTCTTT
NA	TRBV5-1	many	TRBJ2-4	CASSPWGYENIQYF	TGCGCCAGCAGCCCTTGGGGGTATGAAAACATTCAGTACTTC
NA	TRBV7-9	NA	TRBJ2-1	CASSPTRVEQFF	TGTGCCAGCAGCCCCACCAGGGTTGAGCAGTTCTTC
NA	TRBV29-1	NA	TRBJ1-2	CSVEEARGREYGYTF	TGCAGCGTTGAAGAGGCGCGGGGGCGCGAGTATGGCTACACCTTC